This record concerns one TCR beta chain sequence. This CDR3 has 15 residues. V shed 4 bases and J 6 bases; nucleotides not matched to a gene: 12. Germline assignment: CDR1 SEHNR and CDR2 FQNEAQ (reference sequence). This entry comes from a study of blood T cell repertoires in COVID-19. Authors' analysis steps: Amplification with reference gene primers provided the estimates of nucleated cell counts. The assay was immunoSEQ multiplex PCR, and TCRdb's table has in-frame clones only and misses some. Clonal size and the V and J genes are those of that table, whereas D and trimming came from the DNA. Of approximately 100,000 clones listed, approximately 81% are singletons.

Sample: peripheral blood. J is TRBJ2-7 and V is TRBV7-9, with TRBD2 identical over 7 bases. This TCR was recovered from a human donor in a cohort sampled during active COVID-19. CDR3 nucleotide sequence: TGTGCCAGCAGCTCAGTGCGGGGAGGGCGTTCCGAGCAGTACTTC. Its protein product is CASSSVRGGRSEQYF. The complete variable domain, with remaining parts taken from reference TRBV7-9 and TRBJ2-7, reads DTGVSQNPRHKITKRGQNVTFRCDPISEHNRLYWYRQTLGQGPEFLTYFQNEAQLEKSRLLSDRFSAERPKGSFSTLEIQRTEQGDSAMYLCASSSVRGGRSEQYFGPGTRLTVT.